This T cell receptor beta chain was found in a study of beta chain features in type 1 diabetes. This CDR3 spans 11 amino acids. Deletions cut 4 bases from V and 2 bases from J, with 2 bases between. Germline V gene lookup returns CDR1 MGHDK and CDR2 SYGVNS. Expressed TCRB transcripts were sequenced because the entire RNA isolate underwent reverse transcription. The protocol was immunoSEQ multiplex PCR, while the TCRdb copy is restricted to in-frame clones and leaves out a portion. The sample gives about 320,000 clones, around 15% of which show up once; about 6.7% is in the top ten. Concerning this clone: A much larger clone sits a single nucleotide away, making a read error possible.

The sequence was collected from a man aged 30-40 years in good health. The J gene is TRBJ1-2, the V gene TRBV25-1, with D unclear. The sequenced material came from central memory CD4+ T cells from blood. DNA for the CDR3: TGTGCCAGCAGTGTGAACTATGGCTACACCTTC. Amino acid sequence: CASSVNYGYTF.